One and the same sample provided the 14 T cell receptor beta chains below, sequenced in a study of shared clonotypes between healthy human individuals. The table came from immunoSEQ multiplex PCR; TCRdb's copy has only in-frame clones and leaves some out. The sample records about 820,000 clones, about 91% being singletons. The naive CD8 fraction comprised CD45RO-negative cells positively selected for CCR7 and excluded terminally differentiated effector memory CD45RA+ cells. The specimen sequenced was naive CD8+ T cells sorted from blood. These receptors were collected from a man aged 25-45 years in good health.

The V and J genes are TRBV7-2 and TRBJ2-7; TRBD1 agrees at 9 bases. J was trimmed by 5 bases and V by 3 bases; bases with no gene match: 11. Germline lookup yields CDR1 SGHTA and CDR2 FQGNSA. The CDR3 runs 16 residues. CDR3 DNA sequence: TGTGCCAGCAGCTTTCATGGGGACAGGGCAATCCACGAGCAGTACTTC. Protein product: CASSFHGDRAIHEQYF.

The chain uses TRBV27 and TRBJ2-7, with D perhaps matching TRBD1 or TRBD2 (5 bases each). Germline-derived CDR1 and CDR2 are MNHEY and SMNVEV (reference sequence). The V gene lost 6 bases and the J gene lost 7 bases, with 25 bases spanning the gap. The CDR3 is made up of 16 amino acids. The CDR3 DNA reads as TGTGCCAGCAGCTGGGTGGGAGAGGGACCTTTGGGAGAGCAGTACTTC. Its translation is CASSWVGEGPLGEQYF.

This chain joins TRBV10-3 and TRBJ2-5, with 13 bases aligning to TRBD2. The CDR3 length is 15 residues. CDR1 is ENHRY, CDR2 SYGVKD, per germline. V trimming: 7 bases; J trimming: 2 bases; junction bases outside the gene matches: 4. The DNA of the CDR3 is TGTGCCATCAAGGGGACTAGCGGGGCACAAGAGACCCAGTACTTC. It encodes CAIKGTSGAQETQYF.

The chain combines TRBV21-1 with TRBJ2-3; the table's D call of TRBD1 was not tested on the DNA. TRBV21-1 represents a pseudogene. The CDR3 loop spans 17 amino acids. The CDR3 DNA reads as TGTGCCAGCAGCAAATACTTGGGACAGGGGGTCGGAGATACGCAGTATTTT. Residues: CASSKYLGQGVGDTQYF.

This chain connects TRBV30 to TRBJ2-1; TRBD2 aligns across 7 bases. With 2 bases clipped from V and 0 bases from J, the junction kept 1 base outside the gene matches. The CDR3 covers 14 residues. Germline values: CDR1 GTSNPN, CDR2 SVGIG (reference sequence). CDR3 coding DNA: TGTGCCTGGAGTTGGGACTACTCCTACAATGAGCAGTTCTTC. Its translation: CAWSWDYSYNEQFF.

The chain employs TRBV4-1 and TRBJ1-1; 8 nucleotides agree with TRBD1. CDR1 and CDR2 from the germline V gene are MGHRA and YSYEKL. Losses at the gene ends were 2 bases for V and 6 bases for J; bases not matched to a gene: 8. This CDR3 is built from 15 residues. The CDR3 reads CASSQHTDRASEAFF. In nucleotides, the CDR3 is TGCGCCAGCAGCCAACATACGGACAGGGCGTCTGAAGCTTTCTTT.

V and J are TRBV7-9 and TRBJ2-7; possible D gene TRBD2, 5 bases. CDR1 is SEHNR and CDR2 is FQNEAQ in the germline V gene (reference sequence). There are 18 residues in the CDR3. V lost 5 bases and J lost 0, with 23 bases in between. In DNA form, the CDR3 reads TGTGCCAGCAGCGGGTACGGCGGAATACGACGGGGCTCCTACGAGCAGTACTTC. It specifies CASSGYGGIRRGSYEQYF.

The V gene is TRBV10-3, the J gene TRBJ2-5; D is undetermined. The ends were cut back, 0 bases at V and 0 bases at J, with 17 bases in the middle. The CDR3 sequence is 18 residues long. Looked up from germline, CDR1 is ENHRY and CDR2 is SYGVKD. The CDR3 DNA follows: TGTGCCATCAGTGAGTCCCATTCAATTGGGTCGTACCAAGAGACCCAGTACTTC. This codes for CAISESHSIGSYQETQYF.

The rearrangement joins TRBV7-9 to TRBJ2-1; 7 nucleotides line up with TRBD2. The CDR3 is 18 amino acids. CDR1 and CDR2 from the germline V gene are SEHNR and FQNEAQ (reference sequence). J lost 0 bases, V lost 0 bases, and 8 bases had no gene match. The CDR3 region has the DNA TGTGCCAGCAGCTTAGCGCGATTAGGCGGGAGCTCCTACAATGAGCAGTTCTTC. Protein sequence: CASSLARLGGSSYNEQFF.

The chain is built from TRBV6-5 and TRBJ1-5; D unresolved. The CDR3 runs to 13 residues. Trimming took off 4 bases at V and 3 bases at J, with 7 bases between the two ends. The V gene's germline CDR1 is MNHEY and CDR2 SVGAGI. Here the CDR3 reads CASSLDNNQPQHF. CDR3 bases: TGTGCCAGCAGTTTAGACAACAATCAGCCCCAGCATTTT.

CDR3 DNA: TGTGCCAGCGGATTATTGGGGGGGCAGGAGACCCAGTACTTC. It encodes CASGLLGGQETQYF. The chain couples TRBV27 to TRBJ2-5; D is perhaps TRBD2 (7 bases). Per the germline V gene, CDR1 is MNHEY and CDR2 is SMNVEV (reference sequence). V was clipped by 8 bases and J by 5 bases, with 18 bases between them. The CDR3 loop spans 14 amino acids.

This clone was seen a few times. The V call is TRBV2, the J call TRBJ2-7, with D unresolved. Trimming removed 1 base from V and 3 bases from J, with 10 bases in between. Germline V lookup: CDR1 SNHLY, CDR2 FYNNEI. The CDR3 sequence is 14 residues long. CDR3 sequence: CASSEGAGSYEQYF. DNA of the CDR3: TGTGCCAGCAGTGAAGGGGCAGGCAGCTACGAGCAGTACTTC.

The rearrangement joins TRBV11-3 to TRBJ2-1; tentative D call: TRBD2 (6 bases). The germline V gene encodes CDR1 SGHNT and CDR2 YENEEA. The CDR3 is 15 amino acids. Trimming stripped 0 bases from V and 6 bases from J, with 12 bases between. The CDR3 loop reads CASSLETSPLNEQFF. The DNA for the CDR3 is TGTGCCAGCAGCTTAGAAACTAGCCCTCTCAATGAGCAGTTCTTC.

This chain connects TRBV7-9 to TRBJ2-7; 11 bases are a match to TRBD1. From germline, CDR1 is SEHNR and CDR2 FQNEAQ (reference sequence). This CDR3 has 15 residues. V was clipped by 5 bases and J by 0 bases; unmatched bases: 3. The CDR3 is CASSTGQGASYEQYF. Written as DNA, the CDR3 is TGTGCCAGCAGCACCGGACAGGGGGCCTCCTACGAGCAGTACTTC.